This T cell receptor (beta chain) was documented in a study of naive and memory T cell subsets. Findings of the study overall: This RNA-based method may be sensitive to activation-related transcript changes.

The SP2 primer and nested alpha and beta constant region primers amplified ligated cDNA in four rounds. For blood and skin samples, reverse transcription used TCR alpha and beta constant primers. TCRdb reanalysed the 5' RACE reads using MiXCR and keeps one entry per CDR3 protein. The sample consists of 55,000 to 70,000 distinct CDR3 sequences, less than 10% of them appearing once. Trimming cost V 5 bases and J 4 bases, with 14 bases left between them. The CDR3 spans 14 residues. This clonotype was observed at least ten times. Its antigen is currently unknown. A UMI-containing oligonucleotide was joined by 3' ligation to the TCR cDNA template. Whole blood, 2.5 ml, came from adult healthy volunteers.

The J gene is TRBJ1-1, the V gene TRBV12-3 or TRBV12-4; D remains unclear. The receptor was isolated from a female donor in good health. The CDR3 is CASSPRTKGTEAFF. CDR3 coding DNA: TGTGCCAGCAGTCCTCGGACGAAAGGCACTGAAGCTTTCTTT.